This entry lists 29 T cell receptor beta chains sequenced from one sample in a study of Ad26.COV2.S vaccination and SARS-CoV-2 variants. Specified treatment: roughly 18 received Ad26.COV2.S at low or high dose, single or two shots; roughly 5 received placebo; per-sample allocation not given. Samples analyzed were those drawn on day 63 after the first vaccine or placebo injection. The assay was immunoSEQ multiplex PCR, and TCRdb's table has in-frame clones only and misses some. Here the sample spans about 450,000 clones, roughly 89% being singletons. The source material was peripheral blood, sampled in a trial of Ad26.COV2.S vaccine versus placebo. The receptor set was obtained from a person aged 18-65 years who received the Ad26.COV2.S COVID-19 vaccine or a placebo.

This clone appeared a single time. This sample also contains other DNA sequences that code for the same CDR3. The chain links TRBV7-9 to TRBJ2-3; D ambiguous. From germline, CDR1 is SEHNR and CDR2 FQNEAQ (reference sequence). The CDR3 length is 12 residues. Trimming stripped 5 bases from V and 0 bases from J, with 3 bases between. The CDR3 protein is CASSPSTDTQYF. For the CDR3, the DNA is TGTGCCAGCAGCCCCAGCACAGATACGCAGTATTTT. The full variable domain, completed using reference TRBV7-9 and TRBJ2-3, is DTGVSQNPRHKITKRGQNVTFRCDPISEHNRLYWYRQTLGQGPEFLTYFQNEAQLEKSRLLSDRFSAERPKGSFSTLEIQRTEQGDSAMYLCASSPSTDTQYFGPGTRLTVL.

V gene TRBV5-4 combines with J gene TRBJ2-1, with D possibly matching TRBD2 (6 bases). The V gene lost 2 bases and the J gene lost 6 bases, with 15 bases spanning the gap. Germline CDR1 reads SGHNT; CDR2 reads YYREEE (reference sequence). The CDR3 spans 15 residues. CDR3 loop: CASSFTVGLVNEQFF. CDR3 coding DNA: TGTGCCAGCAGCTTTACAGTGGGACTGGTCAATGAGCAGTTCTTC.

The chain joins TRBV6-2 or TRBV6-3 to TRBJ2-2; D is undetermined. Germline CDR1 reads MNHEY; CDR2 reads SVGEGT. The CDR3 contains 16 residues. V was pared by 2 bases and J by 2 bases, with 12 bases between. The CDR3 bases are TGTGCCAGCAGTTACCCCAGAAGCTTAAACACCGGGGAGCTGTTTTTT. Protein product: CASSYPRSLNTGELFF.

J is TRBJ1-2 and V is TRBV5-1, with D perhaps TRBD1 (5 bases). The CDR3 has 14 residues. Germline CDR1 is SGHRS and CDR2 is YFSETQ. Trimming left V 7 bases short and J 6 bases short, with 19 bases between. The CDR3 bases are TGCGCCAGCGGCCCCACCGGGGGGGAAAATGGCTACACCTTC. As protein: CASGPTGGENGYTF.

The J gene is TRBJ2-7, the V gene TRBV4-2; 10 bases match TRBD2. Germline lookup yields CDR1 LGHNA and CDR2 YNFKEQ. CDR3 size: 17 residues. Trimming at V came to 1 base and at J to 2 bases, leaving 8 bases not matched to a gene. In DNA, the CDR3 is TGTGCCAGCAGCCAAGTGGCTAGCGGGGGACTCCCCTACGAGCAGTACTTC. Amino acids: CASSQVASGGLPYEQYF.

The rearrangement links TRBV14 to TRBJ2-3; tentatively, D is TRBD1 (7 bases). The germline V gene has CDR1 SGHDN and CDR2 FVKESK. This CDR3 spans 15 amino acids. Between the trimmed V and J ends, which lost 0 bases and 6 bases, there was a span of 13 bases. The CDR3 DNA is TGTGCCAGCAGCCAAGACAGGGGGGCGCGGGATACGCAGTATTTT. Translation gives CASSQDRGARDTQYF.

The chain links TRBV5-1 to TRBJ1-1; D is uncertain. The germline gives CDR1 SGHRS, CDR2 YFSETQ. The CDR3 is 14 amino acids. The V gene lost 5 bases and the J gene lost 4 bases, with 15 bases spanning the gap. The CDR3 region is CASSGEAWGTEAFF. CDR3 DNA: TGCGCCAGCAGTGGGGAGGCCTGGGGCACTGAAGCTTTCTTT.

V and J are TRBV6-5 and TRBJ1-2; D is unresolved. The CDR3 extends over 13 amino acids. V gave up 4 bases and J gave up 4 bases, with 10 bases separating them. CDR1 is MNHEY, CDR2 SVGAGI, per germline. The CDR3 loop reads CASSSGLAYGYTF. The CDR3 DNA reads TGTGCCAGCAGTTCGGGGTTGGCCTATGGCTACACCTTC.

This chain uses TRBV28 with TRBJ1-2, with 7 bases fitting TRBD1. Losses at the gene ends were 4 bases for V and 8 bases for J; bases not matched to a gene: 4. This CDR3 is 12 amino acids long. Germline assignment: CDR1 MDHEN and CDR2 SYDVKM. This CDR3 reads CASSSQGLGYTF. The CDR3 bases are TGTGCCAGCAGTTCACAGGGGCTGGGCTACACCTTC.

The CDR3 reads CASSGAKGAEETQYF. CDR3 nucleotide sequence: TGCGCCAGCAGCGGAGCAAAGGGGGCAGAAGAGACCCAGTACTTC. J is TRBJ2-5 and V is TRBV5-1, with 7 bases that match TRBD1. Germline V gene data show CDR1 as SGHRS and CDR2 as YFSETQ. Unmatched junction bases numbered 9, after V lost 4 bases and J lost 3 bases. There are 15 residues in the CDR3.

The chain joins TRBV5-4 to TRBJ2-5, with a possible D match to TRBD1 (5 bases). CDR1 and CDR2 from the germline V gene are SGHNT and YYREEE (reference sequence). V was trimmed by 4 bases and J by 5 bases, leaving 15 bases between them. This CDR3 is 14 amino acids long. In DNA, the CDR3 is TGTGCCAGCAGCCCAGGGATGGGGATGGAGACCCAGTACTTC. It encodes CASSPGMGMETQYF.

This rearrangement joins TRBV6-2 or TRBV6-3 to TRBJ1-1; D not certain. Germline V gene lookup returns CDR1 MNHEY and CDR2 SVGEGT. The CDR3 is 14 residues long. V dropped 6 bases and J dropped 1 base, with 12 bases sitting between them. The CDR3, as DNA: TGTGCCAGCAGCCCGAGCACCTGGAACACTGAAGCTTTCTTT. Translation gives CASSPSTWNTEAFF.

This sequence joins TRBV7-6 and TRBJ1-1; 8 nucleotides match TRBD1. V gave up 2 bases and J gave up 1 base; unmatched junction bases: 6. The CDR3 has 16 residues. CDR1 and CDR2 from the germline V gene are SGHVS and FNYEAQ. DNA for the CDR3: TGTGCCAGCAGCTTAAAGCTTCAGGGGGCGAACACTGAAGCTTTCTTT. Its protein product is CASSLKLQGANTEAFF.

This clone was detected only once. V is TRBV10-3 and J is TRBJ2-7; 8 nucleotides line up with TRBD1. Germline CDR1 ENHRY, CDR2 SYGVKD. Trimming cost V 4 bases and J 6 bases; bases outside gene matches: 8. The CDR3 length is 14 residues. The CDR3 here is CAISGVGTGGEQYF. CDR3 DNA sequence: TGTGCCATCAGTGGAGTGGGGACAGGAGGCGAGCAGTACTTC.

The chain joins TRBV24-1 to TRBJ2-2; a possible D gene is TRBD1 (6 bases). V lost 7 bases and J 6 bases, leaving 11 bases between the germline ends. This CDR3 is built from 13 residues. Germline V gives CDR1 KGHDR, CDR2 SFDVKD. The CDR3: CATRQGGAGELFF. CDR3 nucleotide sequence: TGTGCCACCAGACAGGGTGGGGCCGGGGAGCTGTTTTTT.

V is TRBV5-6 and J is TRBJ2-7; 8 positions agree with TRBD1. V lost 3 bases, J lost 9 bases, and 5 bases stayed unmatched. Germline V gene sequence: CDR1 SGHDT, CDR2 YYEEEE. CDR3 length: 12 residues. In DNA, the CDR3 is TGTGCCAGCAGCTATACAGGGGGTAGGCAGTACTTC. Protein product: CASSYTGGRQYF.

V and J are TRBV2 and TRBJ2-7, with 8 bases lining up with TRBD2. The CDR3 runs to 13 residues. V lost 6 bases, J lost 2 bases, and 3 bases stayed unmatched. The germline gives CDR1 SNHLY, CDR2 FYNNEI. Written as DNA, the CDR3 is TGTGCCAGCAGAGTAGCGGGAACCTACGAGCAGTACGTC. Its translation is CASRVAGTYEQYV.

The chain couples TRBV27 to TRBJ1-5; 9 bases are shared with TRBD1. This CDR3 is built from 14 residues. Trimming removed 4 bases from V and 7 bases from J; junction bases left unmatched: 5. Germline V gene lookup returns CDR1 MNHEY and CDR2 SMNVEV (reference sequence). The chain's CDR3 is CASSSTGGSQPQHF. CDR3 sequence (DNA): TGTGCCAGCAGTTCTACAGGGGGCAGCCAGCCCCAGCATTTT.

The chain is built from TRBV5-4 and TRBJ2-5; the D gene is possibly TRBD2 (5 bases). The V end lost 2 bases, the J end lost 8 bases, and 16 bases lay between the germline ends. In germline, CDR1 is SGHNT, CDR2 YYREEE (reference sequence). This CDR3 is built from 14 residues. The CDR3 here is CASSFGRSAATQYF. The CDR3 DNA sequence: TGTGCCAGCAGCTTTGGACGTAGCGCGGCCACCCAGTACTTC.

The chain combines TRBV3-1 (or the pseudogene TRBV3-2) with TRBJ1-1; D is undetermined. Germline V gives CDR1 LGHDT, CDR2 YNNKEL (reference sequence). V shed 0 bases and J shed 5 bases, with 7 bases lying between them. This CDR3 is built from 13 residues. The CDR3 region has the DNA TGTGCCAGCAGCCAAGAGACGGGGACTGAAGCTTTCTTT. This gives the protein CASSQETGTEAFF.

V and J are TRBV7-9 and TRBJ2-1, with 8 bases matching TRBD2. This CDR3 contains 16 residues. The germline gives CDR1 SEHNR, CDR2 FQNEAQ (reference sequence). With 1 base clipped from V and 2 bases from J, the junction kept 4 bases outside the gene matches. The CDR3 sequence is CASSLDPGGTYNEQFF. The CDR3 region has the DNA TGTGCCAGCAGCTTAGATCCGGGAGGGACCTACAATGAGCAGTTCTTC.

In its sample, this clone was seen once. The rearrangement links TRBV7-6 to TRBJ2-2, with 9 positions matching TRBD1. Germline CDR1 SGHVS, CDR2 FNYEAQ. The CDR3 has 16 amino acids. V lost 5 bases and J lost 5; bases outside the gene matches: 9. The CDR3 nucleotides read TGTGCCAGCAGCCCCGGCGGACAGGGGTGGACCGGGGAGCTGTTTTTT. It is translated as CASSPGGQGWTGELFF.

V is TRBV4-2 and J is TRBJ1-1; no clear D. Germline values: CDR1 LGHNA, CDR2 YNFKEQ. V lost 0 bases and J lost 8, with 10 bases in between. CDR3 size: 13 residues. CDR3 amino acids: CASSQDARKEAFF. CDR3 nucleotide sequence: TGTGCCAGCAGCCAAGATGCCAGAAAGGAAGCTTTCTTT.

The chain links TRBV30 to TRBJ2-6; weak D call: TRBD1 (6 bases). The CDR3 spans 17 residues. CDR1 GTSNPN and CDR2 SVGIG come from the germline V gene (reference sequence). V was pared by 2 bases and J by 0 bases, with 14 bases between. The CDR3 DNA follows: TGTGCCTGGAGTTGGGCAGGGGCCCCCTCTGGGGCCAACGTCCTGACTTTC. Translation: CAWSWAGAPSGANVLTF.

The chain combines TRBV25-1 with TRBJ1-2; D is undetermined. The CDR3 is made up of 11 amino acids. Germline CDR1 MGHDK, CDR2 SYGVNS. V was trimmed by 3 bases and J by 5 bases, leaving 4 bases between them. CDR3 region: CASSEQYGYTF. The CDR3 nucleotides are TGTGCCAGCAGTGAGCAATATGGCTACACCTTC.

The chain uses TRBV3-1 (or the pseudogene TRBV3-2) and TRBJ2-1; D not resolved. Germline V gene data show CDR1 as LGHDT and CDR2 as YNNKEL (reference sequence). The CDR3 spans 13 residues. The V end was cut by 2 bases, the J end by 4 bases, with 6 bases between. The CDR3 region is CASSQNEYNEQFF. CDR3 DNA: TGTGCCAGCAGCCAAAATGAGTACAATGAGCAGTTCTTC.

The chain combines TRBV7-9 with TRBJ2-2; possibly TRBD2 for D (6 bases). The V end was cut by 3 bases, the J end by 4 bases, with 12 bases between. Germline V gene data show CDR1 as SEHNR and CDR2 as FQNEAQ (reference sequence). This CDR3 has 15 amino acids. The DNA for the CDR3 is TGTGCCAGCAGCTTCCAGTTCGGGAGCACCGGGGAGCTGTTTTTT. This translates into CASSFQFGSTGELFF.

The chain carries TRBV28 and TRBJ1-2, with 9 bases that match TRBD1. V trimming: 4 bases; J trimming: 5 bases; junction bases outside the gene matches: 14. Germline V CDR1 and CDR2: MDHEN, SYDVKM. CDR3 size: 17 residues. CDR3 in amino acids: CASSYHLLTGGLYGYTF. The CDR3, as DNA: TGTGCCAGCAGTTACCATCTATTGACAGGGGGGCTTTATGGCTACACCTTC.

This sequence joins TRBV7-8 and TRBJ2-3, with no clear D. V was shortened by 5 bases and J by 5 bases, with 8 bases between the two germline ends. Germline V gives CDR1 SGHVS, CDR2 FQNEAQ. The CDR3 is 12 amino acids. CDR3 DNA sequence: TGTGCCAGCAGCCAGTCGAGAGATACGCAGTATTTT. Its protein product is CASSQSRDTQYF.